This T cell receptor beta chain comes out of a study of blood T cell repertoires in COVID-19. At the level of the study: The study drew acute and convalescent COVID-19 samples from the United States, Italy and Spain. PBMCs, B-cell-depleted T cells, or T cells provided the cDNA or gDNA that made up the material.

The germline gives CDR1 SGDLS, CDR2 YYNGEE. Trimming removed 0 bases at V and 0 bases at J, with 8 bases between. There are 15 residues in the CDR3. Original analysis: Amplification with reference gene primers provided the estimates of nucleated cell counts. TCRdb keeps only in-frame clones here, not all; method: immunoSEQ multiplex PCR. Clone size and V and J calls were adopted from that table, with D and trimming inferred from the DNA. The profile shows 100,000 to 150,000 clones, roughly 90% of them singletons. This clonotype originated in a woman older than 75 with acute or convalescent COVID-19. The chain joins TRBV9 to TRBJ2-3; no clear D gene. Sequencing was done on a sample of peripheral blood. The CDR3 reads CASSVGQISTDTQYF. For the CDR3, the DNA is TGTGCCAGCAGCGTAGGGCAGATTAGCACAGATACGCAGTATTTT.